The rows below give T cell receptor beta chains drawn from one sample of a study of cytomegalovirus exposure and HLA in healthy donors. TCRdb keeps only in-frame clones here, not all; method: immunoSEQ multiplex PCR. The sample has approximately 180,000 clones, around 75% seen once; the top ten hold roughly 1.4%. Material: PBMCs. Receptors originate from a woman aged 45-65 years in good health and CMV-seronegative. Both conserved end residues are part of each CDR3. A D gene is named only where the DNA matches it firmly. Part of the rows lack a size; the others show once, few, many or a class for expanded clones.

size,D,J,V,CDR3,DNA
-,TRBD1,TRBJ1-2,TRBV18,CASSRGQGPFYGYTF,TGTGCCAGCTCACGAGGACAGGGACCCTTCTATGGCTACACCTTC
-,-,TRBJ2-7,TRBV6-4,CASSDSSGGQYF,TGTGCCAGCAGTGACTCTTCCGGAGGGCAGTACTTC
-,TRBD1,TRBJ1-1,TRBV7-9,CSSSSTGTAGGSEAFF,TGTTCCAGCAGCTCGACCGGGACAGCGGGGGGATCTGAAGCTTTCTTT
-,TRBD1,TRBJ1-5,TRBV28,CASSLGRGDSNQPQHF,TGTGCCAGCAGTTTGGGCAGGGGGGATAGCAATCAGCCCCAGCATTTT
few,-,TRBJ2-3,TRBV9,CASSPLTRGTDTQYF,TGTGCCAGCAGCCCTCTAACACGGGGCACAGATACGCAGTATTTT
-,-,TRBJ1-1,TRBV7-6,CASSPTGPNTEAFF,TGTGCCAGCAGCCCGACAGGACCGAACACTGAAGCTTTCTTT
-,-,TRBJ1-2,TRBV7-2,CASSAQQGFGYTF,TGTGCCAGCAGCGCGCAACAGGGCTTCGGCTACACCTTC
-,TRBD2,TRBJ2-3,TRBV5-1,CASSLLPGLAGTGGTDTQYF,TGCGCCAGCAGCCTACTCCCGGGACTAGCGGGAACTGGGGGCACAGATACGCAGTATTTT
-,-,TRBJ2-2,TRBV5-1,CASSPRAGDAGELFF,TGCGCCAGCAGCCCGAGGGCAGGGGACGCCGGGGAGCTGTTTTTT
-,TRBD1,TRBJ2-7,TRBV7-9,CASSLVLLGGDRGIYEQYF,TGTGCCAGCAGCTTAGTTTTACTTGGGGGGGACAGGGGGATCTACGAGCAGTACTTC
-,TRBD2,TRBJ2-2,TRBV29-1,CSVEGLAGVTGELFF,TGCAGCGTTGAAGGCCTAGCGGGAGTTACCGGGGAGCTGTTTTTT
once,-,TRBJ1-2,TRBV2,CASRVGQSTGGYTF,TGTGCCAGCAGGGTAGGACAGTCCACGGGGGGCTACACCTTC
-,TRBD1,TRBJ1-5,TRBV6-5,CASSYSRGPDQPQHF,TGTGCCAGCAGTTACTCTAGGGGGCCGGATCAGCCCCAGCATTTT
-,-,TRBJ2-5,TRBV9,CASSVGGVPETQYF,TGTGCCAGCAGCGTAGGAGGCGTCCCGGAGACCCAGTACTTC
-,-,TRBJ2-2,TRBV18,CASSQDSYANTGELFF,TGTGCCAGCTCCCAGGACAGCTACGCGAACACCGGGGAGCTGTTTTTT
-,-,TRBJ2-2,TRBV19,CASSMGPGAGELFF,TGTGCCAGTAGTATGGGACCAGGGGCCGGGGAGCTGTTTTTT
-,-,TRBJ1-3,TRBV7-2,CASSLDRSSGNTIYF,TGTGCCAGCAGCTTAGATCGGTCTTCTGGAAACACCATATATTTT
-,-,TRBJ1-5,TRBV5-8,CASSLWSQPQHF,TGTGCCAGCAGCTTGTGGAGTCAGCCCCAGCATTTT
-,-,TRBJ1-2,TRBV28,CASSLGAKANYGYTF,TGTGCCAGCAGTTTGGGGGCGAAGGCTAACTATGGCTACACCTTC
-,TRBD1,TRBJ2-1,TRBV29-1,CSVEGGTGGRSYNEQFF,TGCAGCGTTGAAGGGGGGACAGGGGGCAGATCCTACAATGAGCAGTTCTTC
-,-,TRBJ1-3,TRBV9,CASNPRSGNTIYF,TGTGCCAGCAACCCCAGGTCTGGAAACACCATATATTTT
-,-,TRBJ1-4,TRBV28,CASSFFGVGSEKLFF,TGTGCCAGCAGTTTCTTCGGGGTTGGTTCTGAAAAACTGTTTTTT
once,-,TRBJ1-2,TRBV6-1,CASRRTEPPFYGYTF,TGTGCCAGCAGACGGACAGAGCCTCCCTTCTATGGCTACACCTTC
-,-,TRBJ2-1,TRBV11-3,CASSWGGGDPYNEQFF,TGTGCCAGCAGCTGGGGAGGCGGGGACCCCTACAATGAGCAGTTCTTC
-,TRBD2,TRBJ2-1,TRBV7-2,CASSHRTSANEQFF,TGTGCCAGCAGCCACCGGACTAGCGCCAATGAGCAGTTCTTC
-,TRBD1,TRBJ2-2,TRBV10-3,CAISERQGDTGELFF,TGTGCCATCAGTGAGAGACAGGGGGACACCGGGGAGCTGTTTTTT
once,TRBD1,TRBJ1-5,TRBV19,CASSILRGPVVSNQPQHF,TGTGCCAGTAGTATTCTGAGGGGGCCGGTTGTTAGCAATCAGCCCCAGCATTTT
-,TRBD2,TRBJ2-7,TRBV7-2,CASRTSLTSGNEQYF,TGTGCCAGCAGAACCTCCCTGACTAGCGGGAACGAGCAGTACTTC
-,-,TRBJ1-5,TRBV7-2,CASKEYSNQPQHF,TGTGCCAGCAAAGAGTATAGCAATCAGCCCCAGCATTTT
-,-,TRBJ2-3,TRBV30,CAWSVELTSTDTQYF,TGTGCCTGGAGTGTCGAGTTAACCTCCACAGATACGCAGTATTTT
-,-,TRBJ2-4,TRBV15,CATSRGSRGDPKNIQYF,TGTGCCACCAGCAGAGGTAGCAGGGGCGATCCCAAAAACATTCAGTACTTC
-,TRBD1,TRBJ2-7,TRBV9,CASSVGAQGAFYEQYF,TGTGCCAGCAGCGTAGGGGCACAGGGGGCGTTCTACGAGCAGTACTTC
few,-,TRBJ1-2,TRBV6-1,CASRAQGGYTF,TGTGCCAGCAGAGCCCAGGGGGGCTACACCTTC
-,-,TRBJ1-3,TRBV19,CASRTDLGNTIYF,TGTGCCAGCCGGACAGATTTAGGAAACACCATATATTTT
few,TRBD1,TRBJ1-1,TRBV5-1,CASSRRTGTDTEAFF,TGCGCCAGCAGCCGGAGGACAGGAACGGACACTGAAGCTTTCTTT
-,-,TRBJ1-3,TRBV5-1,CASSLGPTAGNTIYF,TGCGCCAGCAGCTTGGGTCCCACAGCTGGAAACACCATATATTTT
-,-,TRBJ1-2,TRBV5-1,CASSLVAGGHGYTF,TGCGCCAGCAGCTTGGTGGCCGGGGGTCATGGCTACACCTTC
once,TRBD1,TRBJ1-2,TRBV6-5,CASSRTGLHGYTF,TGTGCCAGCAGCCGGACAGGGTTACATGGCTACACCTTC
-,TRBD1,TRBJ1-1,TRBV5-1,CASSLEGPGGNTEAFF,TGCGCCAGCAGCTTGGAAGGTCCAGGGGGGAACACTGAAGCTTTCTTT
-,TRBD2,TRBJ2-1,TRBV4-2,CASSPVWASGSNNEQFF,TGTGCCAGCAGCCCCGTCTGGGCTAGCGGGAGCAACAATGAGCAGTTCTTC
-,-,TRBJ1-1,TRBV9,CASSVAPNTEAFF,TGTGCCAGCAGCGTAGCTCCGAACACTGAAGCTTTCTTT
-,-,TRBJ1-2,TRBV9,CASSPEGVEGPYGYTF,TGTGCCAGCAGCCCCGAGGGCGTAGAGGGCCCCTATGGCTACACCTTC